This TCR beta chain is drawn from a study of cytotoxic CD8 clonotypes in ibrutinib-treated CLL. Study context: The patient breakdown showed about ten relapsed/refractory and roughly 14 treatment-naive cases, with approximately 18 IGHV unmutated. Study findings and constraints: Clonality (at baseline) was higher than in age-matched healthy donors and tracked circulating CD8+ T-cell counts.

Libraries of TCR beta were made from approximately 1.9 micrograms of genomic DNA that came from cryopreserved PBMCs. Data came from immunoSEQ multiplex PCR; TCRdb stores just in-frame clones and leaves some out. In the table there are roughly 45,000 clones, 60% to 70% of which are singletons. This CDR3 spans 15 amino acids. V shed 5 bases and J 5 bases; nucleotides not matched to a gene: 10. The germline CDR1 and CDR2 sequences are SGHTA and FQGTGA. For this clone: The antigen is unknown.

J is TRBJ1-1 and V is TRBV7-3; TRBD1 matches 8 bases. The sequence was obtained from a human donor with chronic lymphocytic leukemia. The material was PBMCs, obtained after 24 months of ibrutinib treatment. The CDR3 coding sequence is TGTGCCAGCAGCCCTTGGGGGACAGGAGATACTGAAGCTTTCTTT. As protein: CASSPWGTGDTEAFF.